The 25 T cell receptor beta chains presented below share a single source sample, sequenced in a study of CD4 T cells in relation to SARS-CoV-2 and coronaviruses. Clones were read by immunoSEQ multiplex PCR, and TCRdb kept only the in-frame ones, dropping some. The data contain just under 65,000 clones, 94% of them singletons. The unexposed donors gave CD4+ T cells in about 2010-2019, prior to COVID-19. The specimen sequenced was naive CD4+ T cells from PBMCs. Subset in this sample: naive CD4+ T cells isolated by negative enrichment. The origin of the receptors is a human donor in good health.

The chain carries TRBV2 and TRBJ2-6; TRBD1 aligns across 7 bases. The CDR3 is made up of 17 amino acids. Germline CDR1 reads SNHLY; CDR2 reads FYNNEI. V shed 6 bases and J 0 bases; nucleotides not matched to a gene: 8. CDR3 region: CASRGQPIASGANVLTF. CDR3 coding DNA: TGTGCCAGCAGGGGACAGCCAATAGCCTCTGGGGCCAACGTCCTGACTTTC. The variable domain in full, completed from reference TRBV2 and TRBJ2-6, reads EPEVTQTPSHQVTQMGQEVILRCVPISNHLYFYWYRQILGQKVEFLVSFYNNEISEKSEIFDDQFSVERPDGSNFTLKIRSTKLEDSAMYFCASRGQPIASGANVLTFGAGSRLTVL.

V and J are TRBV15 and TRBJ2-6; D not certain. Per the germline V gene, CDR1 is LNHNV and CDR2 is YYDKDF (reference sequence). The V end was cut by 3 bases, the J end by 1 base, with 7 bases between. The CDR3 length is 15 residues. This CDR3 reads CATSSPRSGANVLTF. Here the CDR3 DNA reads TGTGCCACCAGCAGTCCCCGTTCTGGGGCCAACGTCCTGACTTTC. Complete variable domain (other parts from reference TRBV15 and TRBJ2-6): DAMVIQNPRYQVTQFGKPVTLSCSQTLNHNVMYWYQQKSSQAPKLLFHYYDKDFNNEADTPDNFQSRRPNTSFCFLDIRSPGLGDTAMYLCATSSPRSGANVLTFGAGSRLTVL.

The V and J genes are TRBV30 and TRBJ1-3; no definite D call. V was shortened by 2 bases and J by 0 bases, with 11 bases between the two germline ends. Germline CDR1 reads GTSNPN; CDR2 reads SVGIG (reference sequence). The CDR3 sequence is 15 residues long. This CDR3 is CAWSRARSSGNTIYF. DNA for the CDR3: TGTGCCTGGAGTAGGGCTAGGAGCTCTGGAAACACCATATATTTT.

V gene TRBV27 combines with J gene TRBJ2-4; D perhaps matches TRBD1 (6 bases). Germline CDR1 reads MNHEY; CDR2 reads SMNVEV (reference sequence). The CDR3 runs 17 residues. V dropped 3 bases and J dropped 0 bases, with 15 bases sitting between them. The CDR3 sequence is CASSLTGQYLAKNIQYF. In nucleotides, the CDR3 is TGTGCCAGCAGTTTGACCGGACAGTACCTAGCCAAAAACATTCAGTACTTC.

The chain couples TRBV6-5 to TRBJ1-5; D gene ambiguous. The CDR3 spans 12 residues. Germline lookup yields CDR1 MNHEY and CDR2 SVGAGI. V dropped 6 bases and J dropped 4 bases, with 7 bases sitting between them. The CDR3 DNA reads TGTGCCAGCAGACCCCCAAATCAGCCCCAGCATTTT. Protein product: CASRPPNQPQHF.

J is TRBJ2-6 and V is TRBV18, with D perhaps matching TRBD2 (6 bases). V was cut by 1 base and J by 0 bases, with 25 bases left in between. The CDR3 sequence is 22 residues long. Germline V CDR1 and CDR2: KGHSH, LQKENI. CDR3 nucleotides: TGTGCCAGCTCACCACAAAAGTTAGTGGTTGGTAGCGGCTCCTCTGGGGCCAACGTCCTGACTTTC. The encoded protein is CASSPQKLVVGSGSSGANVLTF.

This clone was found once. CDR3 residues: CASSHGDRGPPYGYTF. The CDR3 bases are TGTGCCAGCAGTCATGGGGACAGGGGGCCCCCGTATGGCTACACCTTC. The J gene is TRBJ1-2, the V gene TRBV21-1; the table's TRBD1 call for D was not verified on the DNA. TRBV21-1 is a known pseudogene. CDR3 length: 16 amino acids.

The chain joins TRBV28 to TRBJ1-2; the match to TRBD1 covers 7 bases. In germline, CDR1 is MDHEN, CDR2 SYDVKM. The CDR3 is 14 amino acids. V gave up 7 bases and J gave up 8 bases; unmatched junction bases: 13. As DNA, the CDR3 is TGTGCCAGCACCCCCCCACAGGGGTATGAGGGCTACACCTTC. It encodes CASTPPQGYEGYTF.

V usage is TRBV6-5 and J usage is TRBJ1-5; TRBD1 matches at 9 bases. Germline trimming cut 6 bases from V and 3 bases from J; bases unmatched to any gene: 6. This CDR3 is built from 15 residues. Per the germline V gene, CDR1 is MNHEY and CDR2 is SVGAGI. CDR3 sequence: CASRRQGEVNQPQHF. DNA of the CDR3: TGTGCCAGCAGAAGACAGGGGGAAGTCAATCAGCCCCAGCATTTT.

Here the CDR3 reads CATSPRGWGGNTGELFF. Written as DNA, the CDR3 is TGTGCCACCAGCCCACGGGGATGGGGGGGGAACACCGGGGAGCTGTTTTTT. The chain employs TRBV15 and TRBJ2-2; TRBD2 aligns across 7 bases. In germline, CDR1 is LNHNV, CDR2 YYDKDF (reference sequence). The junction had 10 bases not matched to a gene; V was cut back by 5 bases and J by 1 base. The CDR3 is 17 residues long.

In its sample, this clone was seen once. The chain links TRBV25-1 to TRBJ2-7; 9 bases are shared with TRBD1. CDR1 is MGHDK, CDR2 SYGVNS, per germline. This CDR3 contains 14 residues. The trim removed 6 bases at V and 6 bases at J, leaving 9 bases unmatched. CDR3 in amino acids: CASRKSGQGIEQYF. In nucleotides, the CDR3 is TGTGCCAGCAGAAAATCGGGACAGGGCATCGAGCAGTACTTC.

CDR3 DNA sequence: TGTGCCACCGGGACAGGGAACCCAAACACTGAAGCTTTCTTT. Protein product: CATGTGNPNTEAFF. The chain joins TRBV15 to TRBJ1-1, with 9 bases identical to TRBD1. The germline CDR1 and CDR2 sequences are LNHNV and YYDKDF (reference sequence). The CDR3 is made up of 14 amino acids. With V trimmed by 8 bases and J by 2 bases, 6 bases remained unmatched.

The rearrangement uses TRBV5-6 and TRBJ1-5; no firm D call. The CDR3 extends over 13 amino acids. V shed 0 bases and J shed 11 bases, with 12 bases lying between them. Germline loops: CDR1 SGHDT, CDR2 YYEEEE. As DNA, the CDR3 is TGTGCCAGCAGCTTGGCTGGTAGTTCATCCCAGCATTTT. Amino acid sequence: CASSLAGSSSQHF.

The V call is TRBV5-1, the J call TRBJ2-3; tentative D call: TRBD2 (6 bases). Deletions cut 7 bases from V and 1 base from J, with 16 bases between. The CDR3 spans 15 residues. Germline lookup yields CDR1 SGHRS and CDR2 YFSETQ. The DNA for the CDR3 is TGCGCCAGCTGCGGAGGGAGAGGACGCACAGATACGCAGTATTTT. Protein sequence: CASCGGRGRTDTQYF. Full variable domain (rest looked up from reference TRBV5-1 and TRBJ2-3): KAGVTQTPRYLIKTRGQQVTLSCSPISGHRSVSWYQQTPGQGLQFLFEYFSETQRNKGNFPGRFSGRQFSNSRSEMNVSTLELGDSALYLCASCGGRGRTDTQYFGPGTRLTVL.

CDR3 loop: CASSFGQGASDTQYF. The CDR3 bases are TGTGCCAGCAGCTTTGGACAGGGAGCATCAGATACGCAGTATTTT. V and J are TRBV11-2 and TRBJ2-3; 8 nucleotides agree with TRBD1. The CDR3 loop spans 15 amino acids. The V gene end was trimmed by 3 bases and the J gene end by 4 bases; junction bases not matched to a gene: 6. Germline V CDR1 and CDR2: SGHAT, FQNNGV.

This clone appeared a single time. The chain couples TRBV4-1 to TRBJ2-6; D may be TRBD1 (7 bases). This CDR3 is 18 amino acids long. The germline V gene encodes CDR1 MGHRA and CDR2 YSYEKL. V was cut by 2 bases and J by 0 bases, with 14 bases left in between. CDR3 sequence (DNA): TGCGCCAGCAGCCAACCGGACAGGCGGGACTCTGGGGCCAACGTCCTGACTTTC. Protein product: CASSQPDRRDSGANVLTF.

This sequence joins TRBV6-5 and TRBJ1-2, with D possibly matching TRBD1 (6 bases). V shed 5 bases and J shed 1 base, with 14 bases lying between them. Germline V gene sequence: CDR1 MNHEY, CDR2 SVGAGI. The CDR3 covers 15 residues. This CDR3 reads CASSKQGDNNYGYTF. Written as DNA, the CDR3 is TGTGCCAGCAGTAAACAGGGAGATAATAACTATGGCTACACCTTC.

The chain employs TRBV6-1 and TRBJ2-6; 7 bases are shared with TRBD2. The CDR3 contains 16 residues. The V gene end was trimmed by 3 bases and the J gene end by 4 bases; junction bases not matched to a gene: 6. CDR1 and CDR2 (germline): MNHNS, SASEGT. The DNA for the CDR3 is TGTGCCAGCAGTGAGTGGGGGGGATCGGGGGCCAACGTCCTGACTTTC. Its translation: CASSEWGGSGANVLTF.

The chain has TRBV7-9 and TRBJ1-1, with D perhaps TRBD1 (6 bases). This CDR3 is built from 15 residues. V lost 5 bases and J lost 9, with 22 bases in between. The germline gives CDR1 SEHNR, CDR2 FQNEAQ (reference sequence). The CDR3 region is CASSADSGGRGKAFF. DNA of the CDR3: TGTGCCAGCAGCGCTGACTCGGGGGGCCGGGGAAAAGCTTTCTTT.

The chain joins TRBV6-5 to TRBJ2-2; D is possibly TRBD1 (8 bases). The CDR3 spans 15 residues. CDR1 MNHEY and CDR2 SVGAGI come from the germline V gene. V lost 4 bases and J lost 3, with 12 bases in between. The CDR3 DNA reads as TGTGCCAGCAGTTCAGCGGGACAGGACACCGGGGAGCTGTTTTTT. This gives the protein CASSSAGQDTGELFF.

The V gene is TRBV27, the J gene TRBJ1-5; D gene unclear. Germline V CDR1 and CDR2: MNHEY, SMNVEV (reference sequence). CDR3 length: 13 amino acids. Deletions cut 3 bases from V and 9 bases from J, with 12 bases between. The CDR3 region has the DNA TGTGCCAGCAGTTTGGGTTTCGGAAGGCCCCAGCATTTT. This gives the protein CASSLGFGRPQHF.

The chain combines TRBV5-1 with TRBJ1-1, with D possibly TRBD1 on 6 matching bases. This CDR3 has 11 amino acids. The V end lost 4 bases, the J end lost 10 bases, and 11 bases lay between the germline ends. Per the germline V gene, CDR1 is SGHRS and CDR2 is YFSETQ. DNA for the CDR3: TGCGCCAGCAGCACGGACAGTAGAGCTTTCTTT. The encoded protein is CASSTDSRAFF.

The genes are TRBV4-1 and TRBJ2-1; 14 nucleotides match TRBD2. V was clipped by 1 base and J by 6 bases; unmatched bases: 5. Germline V gives CDR1 MGHRA, CDR2 YSYEKL. The CDR3 length is 17 residues. CDR3 sequence reads: CASSQAPTSGRANEQFF. DNA of the CDR3: TGCGCCAGCAGCCAAGCACCGACTAGCGGGAGGGCCAATGAGCAGTTCTTC.

This clone was recorded once. The genes are TRBV19 and TRBJ2-1, with 7 bases that match TRBD1. CDR1 LNHDA and CDR2 SQIVND come from the germline V gene (reference sequence). The CDR3 sequence is 19 residues long. Germline trimming cut 7 bases from V and 1 base from J; bases unmatched to any gene: 19. In nucleotides, the CDR3 is TGTGCCAGTACCAAGACAGGGTTAGGTAGTCTAGCTTCCTACAATGAGCAGTTCTTC. It codes for CASTKTGLGSLASYNEQFF.

V usage is TRBV28 and J usage is TRBJ2-7, with TRBD2 matching 8 bases. Trimming cost V 5 bases and J 1 base; bases outside gene matches: 10. This CDR3 region has 16 residues. Germline CDR1 MDHEN, CDR2 SYDVKM. CDR3 sequence reads: CASSPRASGPSYEQYF. The CDR3 region has the DNA TGTGCCAGCAGTCCCCGGGCTAGCGGGCCGTCCTACGAGCAGTACTTC.